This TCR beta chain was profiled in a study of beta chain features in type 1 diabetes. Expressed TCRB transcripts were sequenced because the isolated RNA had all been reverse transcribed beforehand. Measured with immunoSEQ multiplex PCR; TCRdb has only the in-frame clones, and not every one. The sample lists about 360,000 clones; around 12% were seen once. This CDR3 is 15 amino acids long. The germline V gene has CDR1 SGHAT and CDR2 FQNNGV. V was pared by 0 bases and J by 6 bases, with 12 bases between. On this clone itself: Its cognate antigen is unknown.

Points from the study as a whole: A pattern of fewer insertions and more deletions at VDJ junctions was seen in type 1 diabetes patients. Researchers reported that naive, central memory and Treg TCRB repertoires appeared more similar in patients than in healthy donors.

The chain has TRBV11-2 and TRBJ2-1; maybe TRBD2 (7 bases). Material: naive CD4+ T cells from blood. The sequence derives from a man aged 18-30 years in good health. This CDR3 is CASSLEGGAFNEQFF. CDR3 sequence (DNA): TGTGCCAGCAGCTTAGAGGGGGGGGCCTTCAATGAGCAGTTCTTC. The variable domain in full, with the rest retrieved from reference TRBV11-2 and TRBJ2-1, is EAGVAQSPRYKIIEKRQSVAFWCNPISGHATLYWYQQILGQGPKLLIQFQNNGVVDDSQLPKDRFSAERLKGVDSTLKIQPAKLEDSAVYLCASSLEGGAFNEQFFGPGTRLTVL.